The 14 T cell receptor beta chains presented below share a single source sample, sequenced in a study of glioma-infiltrating T cells. Amplification of TCR alpha and beta CDR3 regions from RNA used iRepertoire nested multiplex PCR. TCRdb passed the multiplex PCR reads through MiXCR, listing each CDR3 protein once. The table has about 130,000 distinct CDR3 sequences, about 25% seen once. The sample taken for sequencing was glioma tissue, nonneoplastic brain tissue, or PBMCs (not recorded which). These receptors came from a human donor with low-grade glioma or glioblastoma, undergoing nonglioma brain surgery, or in good health (not recorded which).

This clonotype appeared a few times. The gene calls are TRBV7-2 and TRBJ2-5; D is unresolved. The germline V gene encodes CDR1 SGHTA and CDR2 FQGNSA. The CDR3 runs 17 residues. V was shortened by 2 bases and J by 0 bases, with 16 bases between the two germline ends. The CDR3 spells CASSLPGWVTNQETQYF. The CDR3, as DNA: TGTGCCAGCAGCTTACCCGGGTGGGTTACAAACCAAGAGACCCAGTACTTC.

This clonotype was detected a few times. For the CDR3, the DNA is TGTGCCAGCAGCCCGGGACTAGCGGTGGTTGAGCAGTTCTTC. Amino acids: CASSPGLAVVEQFF. The V and J genes are TRBV7-3 and TRBJ2-1; 11 nucleotides align to TRBD2. V lost 5 bases, J lost 9 bases, and 6 bases stayed unmatched. Per the germline V gene, CDR1 is SGHTA and CDR2 is FQGTGA. The CDR3 length is 14 residues.

A word on this clonotype: A much larger clone differs from this one at a single base, so this may be a read error. This likely comes from a read error, as the CDR3 has no conserved phenylalanine or tryptophan at its end. The chain is built from TRBV6-9 and TRBJ1-3, with unresolved D. Deletions cut 3 bases from V and 4 bases from J, with 10 bases between. This CDR3 spans 14 amino acids. CDR1 is MNHGY, CDR2 SVAAGI, per germline. CDR3 sequence reads: CASSYSKEGNTIYS. CDR3 DNA: TGTGCCAGCAGTTACTCGAAAGAAGGAAACACCATATATTCT.

The rearrangement uses TRBV12-3 or TRBV12-4 and TRBJ2-1, with 9 nucleotides matching TRBD2. The CDR3 totals 15 residues. V trimming: 5 bases; J trimming: 7 bases; junction bases outside the gene matches: 9. As DNA, the CDR3 is TGTGCCAGCAGTCCCCCGGGACTAGCATCGAATGAGCAGTTCTTC. Translating it yields CASSPPGLASNEQFF.

This clonotype was counted ten times or more. The chain employs TRBV6-1 and TRBJ2-3; maybe TRBD1 (5 bases). Between the trimmed V and J ends, which lost 6 bases and 6 bases, there was a span of 10 bases. CDR1 is MNHNS, CDR2 SASEGT, per germline. The CDR3 is made up of 12 amino acids. The CDR3 nucleotides read TGTGCCAGCAGCCGACAGACCGATACGCAGTATTTT. Residues: CASSRQTDTQYF.

This clonotype was observed at least ten times. The gene calls are TRBV27 and TRBJ1-6; D is undetermined. Trimming shortened V by 6 bases and J by 0 bases, and 12 bases separated the two germline ends. This CDR3 region has 16 residues. Germline V gene data show CDR1 as MNHEY and CDR2 as SMNVEV (reference sequence). The CDR3 loop reads CASRINRDSYNSPLHF. DNA of the CDR3: TGTGCCAGCAGAATAAACCGGGACTCCTATAATTCACCCCTCCACTTT.

This clonotype was observed a handful of times. This chain connects TRBV4-1 to TRBJ2-7; TRBD1 matches at 8 bases. V lost 1 base and J lost 3; bases outside the gene matches: 2. This CDR3 is built from 14 residues. CDR1 is MGHRA and CDR2 is YSYEKL in the germline V gene. Written as DNA, the CDR3 is TGCGCCAGCAGCCAAGTGGGGACAGGCTACGAGCAGTACGTC. Encoded protein: CASSQVGTGYEQYV.

The V and J genes are TRBV20-1 and TRBJ1-2; 7 nucleotides align to TRBD1. CDR3 size: 14 residues. J gave up 3 bases and V 1 base, and 5 bases lay outside the gene matches. Germline values: CDR1 DFQATT, CDR2 SNEGSKA (reference sequence). CDR3 sequence reads: CSARGDRDYYGYTF. The CDR3 DNA is TGCAGTGCTAGAGGAGACAGGGACTACTATGGCTACACCTTC.

This clonotype has only a few counts. The rearrangement joins TRBV11-2 to TRBJ1-5; a weak D match, TRBD1 (6 bases). Germline V CDR1 and CDR2: SGHAT, FQNNGV. Trimming cost V 0 bases and J 6 bases, with 12 bases left between them. The CDR3 is 15 residues long. CDR3 nucleotide sequence: TGTGCCAGCAGCTTAGACGGGGGGCGAGGTCAGCCCCAGCATTTT. It yields the protein CASSLDGGRGQPQHF.

With regard to this clonotype: A much larger clone lies a single base off, so this may be a read error. The J gene is TRBJ1-1, the V gene TRBV28, with TRBD1 identical over 7 bases. CDR3 length equals 14 residues. Looked up from germline, CDR1 is MDHEN and CDR2 is SYDVKM. CDR3 residues: CASSTQGGNTEALF. CDR3 nucleotide sequence: TGTGCCAGCAGTACCCAGGGGGGGAACACTGAAGCTCTCTTT.

This clonotype was detected only once. A much larger clone lies a single base off, so this may be a read error. The chain carries TRBV7-2 and TRBJ2-1; D is unclear. The V gene's germline CDR1 is SGHTA and CDR2 FQGNSA. The CDR3 consists of 12 residues. CDR3 sequence (DNA): TGTGCCAGCAGATCCCGGATAGGTGAGCGGTTCTTC. Translating gives CASRSRIGERFF.

The chain uses TRBV5-1 and TRBJ2-1; D unresolved. Per germline, CDR1 SGHRS and CDR2 YFSETQ. The CDR3 has 15 residues. V was cut by 4 bases and J by 5 bases, with 16 bases left in between. The DNA of the CDR3 is TGCGCCAGCAGCAGAACCACGACTGGTAACAATGAGCAGTTCTTC. Amino acids: CASSRTTTGNNEQFF.

V and J are TRBV5-4 and TRBJ2-5; D gene ambiguous. Trimming cost V 0 bases and J 3 bases, with 9 bases left between them. CDR3 length: 14 residues. Germline CDR1 and CDR2: SGHNT and YYREEE (reference sequence). As DNA, the CDR3 is TGTGCCAGCAGCTTGGCAACCCCGAAAGAGACCCAGTACTTC. This translates into CASSLATPKETQYF.

This clonotype showed up many times. The J gene is TRBJ2-5, the V gene TRBV6-1; tentative D call: TRBD1 (6 bases). V shed 8 bases and J shed 2 bases, with 21 bases lying between them. This CDR3 region has 16 residues. Germline V CDR1 and CDR2: MNHNS, SASEGT. The CDR3, as DNA: TGTGCCAGCGTTACGGGCAGGGGCGTCCCTCAAGAGACCCAGTACTTC. Translation gives CASVTGRGVPQETQYF.